This is a list of T cell receptor beta chains from one sample in a study of cytomegalovirus exposure and HLA in healthy donors. Clones were read by immunoSEQ multiplex PCR, and TCRdb kept only the in-frame ones, dropping some. The sample consists of 150,000 or so clones, 70% to 75% of them appearing once. The sequenced sample consisted of PBMCs. The receptors come from a male donor in good health and CMV-seronegative. Each CDR3 is given with its conserved first and last residue. The D gene is left open where the match is weak. Expanded clones are given a class, and other clones once, few, many or no size at all.

j_call: TRBJ1-4
v_call: TRBV7-2
clone_size: NA
d_call: TRBD1
cdr3_nt: TGTGCCAGCAGCCCACGCTTCGGGACAGGCCTTAATGAAAAACTGTTTTTT
cdr3_aa: CASSPRFGTGLNEKLFF

j_call: TRBJ2-1
v_call: TRBV6-5
clone_size: NA
d_call: TRBD2
cdr3_nt: TGTGCCACACAAAGACTAGCCGGATACAATGAGCAGTTCTTC
cdr3_aa: CATQRLAGYNEQFF

j_call: TRBJ2-7
v_call: TRBV7-2
clone_size: few
d_call: TRBD1
cdr3_nt: TGTGCCAGCAGCCAGGGACAGGGGGCCTACGAGCAGTACTTC
cdr3_aa: CASSQGQGAYEQYF

j_call: TRBJ2-7
v_call: TRBV29-1
clone_size: NA
d_call: TRBD1
cdr3_nt: TGCAGCGTTGAAGATCACAGGGGGCAACCCTACGAGCAGTACTTC
cdr3_aa: CSVEDHRGQPYEQYF

j_call: TRBJ2-7
v_call: TRBV5-1
clone_size: NA
d_call: TRBD2
cdr3_nt: TGCGCCAGCAGCTTGGGGGGGGGAAGCTCCTACGAGCAGTACTTC
cdr3_aa: CASSLGGGSSYEQYF

j_call: TRBJ2-7
v_call: TRBV13
clone_size: NA
d_call: TRBD2
cdr3_nt: TGTGCCAGCAGCCGACTAGCGGGGGGGCGTTCGTACGAGCAGTACTTC
cdr3_aa: CASSRLAGGRSYEQYF

j_call: TRBJ2-7
v_call: TRBV4-2
clone_size: NA
d_call: TRBD2
cdr3_nt: TGTGCCAGCAGCCAAGATATCGCGGCTAGCGGGAGCTACGAGCAGTACTTC
cdr3_aa: CASSQDIAASGSYEQYF

j_call: TRBJ2-1
v_call: TRBV19
clone_size: NA
d_call: TRBD2
cdr3_nt: TGTGCCAGTAGTATAAGCGAAGGGGTATCGACGGCCGGACTAGCGGGCAATGAGCAGTTCTTC
cdr3_aa: CASSISEGVSTAGLAGNEQFF

j_call: TRBJ1-1
v_call: TRBV30
clone_size: once
d_call: NA
cdr3_nt: TGTGCCTGGAGTGTAAGCCGGAACACTGAAGCTTTCTTT
cdr3_aa: CAWSVSRNTEAFF

j_call: TRBJ2-5
v_call: TRBV28
clone_size: NA
d_call: NA
cdr3_nt: TGTGCCAGCAGTTCACCGGGGTCGGGGGAGACCCAGTACTTC
cdr3_aa: CASSSPGSGETQYF

j_call: TRBJ2-1
v_call: TRBV5-4
clone_size: NA
d_call: TRBD2
cdr3_nt: TGTGCCAGCAGCTTCGGCGGGAGGGCCAATGAGCAGTTCTTC
cdr3_aa: CASSFGGRANEQFF

j_call: TRBJ2-5
v_call: TRBV6-6
clone_size: few
d_call: NA
cdr3_nt: TGTGCCAGCAGCCTACAGGGAAGGGAAGAGACCCAGTACTTC
cdr3_aa: CASSLQGREETQYF

j_call: TRBJ2-3
v_call: TRBV7-9
clone_size: NA
d_call: NA
cdr3_nt: TGTGCCAGCAGCTTAGCGGCTAGCAGTAGCACAGATACGCAGTATTTT
cdr3_aa: CASSLAASSSTDTQYF

j_call: TRBJ1-1
v_call: TRBV19
clone_size: NA
d_call: NA
cdr3_nt: TGTGCCAGCGATATCGGGACACCAAACACTGAAGCTTTCTTT
cdr3_aa: CASDIGTPNTEAFF